Shown below are 30 T cell receptor beta chains from a single sample sequenced in a study of blood T cell repertoires in COVID-19. Profiled with immunoSEQ multiplex PCR; TCRdb holds only in-frame clones, not every one. This sample carries about 230,000 clones, around 84% of them seen once, and the ten largest clones take 11%. The sequencing input was peripheral blood. Receptor source: a man in his forties or fifties with COVID-19, enrolled during active disease.

V usage is TRBV6-5 and J usage is TRBJ2-7; 9 bases fit TRBD1. The CDR3 consists of 14 residues. The V and J ends lost 4 bases and 3 bases, in that order; junction bases with no gene match: 4. Per germline, CDR1 MNHEY and CDR2 SVGAGI. Here the CDR3 DNA reads TGTGCCAGCAGTTTGGGACAGGGTTTCTACGAGCAGTACTTC. Translated: CASSLGQGFYEQYF.

The chain uses TRBV29-1 and TRBJ1-1; a possible D gene is TRBD1 (5 bases). Trimming pared 1 base from V and 0 bases from J, leaving 12 bases between. Germline V lookup: CDR1 SQVTM, CDR2 ANQGSEA. The CDR3 is made up of 15 amino acids. The CDR3 is CSVEVLTVMNTEAFF. Here the CDR3 DNA reads TGCAGCGTTGAAGTACTGACAGTCATGAACACTGAAGCTTTCTTT.

This clone has a single count. The rearrangement uses TRBV28 and TRBJ2-7; 9 positions agree with TRBD1. The V gene end was trimmed by 8 bases and the J gene end by 4 bases; junction bases not matched to a gene: 6. The CDR3 is 13 residues long. Germline loops: CDR1 MDHEN, CDR2 SYDVKM. CDR3 in DNA: TGTGCCAGCGAACCGGGACAGGGTTACGAGCAGTACTTC. Translated: CASEPGQGYEQYF.

CDR3 DNA sequence: TGTGCCAGCAGCCCCCCGGGACAGGGGATCTCCTACGAGCAGTACTTC. Translation gives CASSPPGQGISYEQYF. This chain connects TRBV5-4 to TRBJ2-7, with 10 bases fitting TRBD1. The V gene end was trimmed by 4 bases and the J gene end by 0 bases; junction bases not matched to a gene: 7. Germline CDR1 SGHNT, CDR2 YYREEE (reference sequence). The CDR3 consists of 16 residues. The whole variable domain, filled in from reference TRBV5-4 and TRBJ2-7, reads ETGVTQSPTHLIKTRGQQVTLRCSSQSGHNTVSWYQQALGQGPQFIFQYYREEENGRGNFPPRFSGLQFPNYSSELNVNALELDDSALYLCASSPPGQGISYEQYFGPGTRLTVT.

The chain carries TRBV19 and TRBJ2-2; 7 bases fit TRBD1. The CDR3 is 17 amino acids. Trimming took 0 bases from V and 5 from J; bases not matched to a gene: 9. CDR1 LNHDA and CDR2 SQIVND come from the germline V gene (reference sequence). In DNA, the CDR3 is TGTGCCAGTAGTATAGATCCCAGGGGGTGGAATACCGGGGAGCTGTTTTTT. It specifies CASSIDPRGWNTGELFF.

This clone turned up a few times. The chain links TRBV9 to TRBJ2-2; D perhaps matches TRBD1 (5 bases). Per the germline V gene, CDR1 is SGDLS and CDR2 is YYNGEE. The V and J ends lost 0 bases and 1 base respectively, with 7 bases between them. The CDR3 spans 15 residues. The CDR3 is CASSVEGKNTGELFF. CDR3 bases: TGTGCCAGCAGCGTAGAGGGGAAGAACACCGGGGAGCTGTTTTTT.

This clone was detected only once. The chain is built from TRBV29-1 and TRBJ2-1, with 9 bases that match TRBD1. Germline loops: CDR1 SQVTM, CDR2 ANQGSEA. CDR3 length: 16 amino acids. J lost 2 bases, V lost 8 bases, and 13 bases had no gene match. CDR3 loop: CSFGQGKGATYNEQFF. The CDR3 DNA is TGCAGCTTCGGACAGGGGAAAGGGGCTACCTACAATGAGCAGTTCTTC.

V is TRBV5-4 and J is TRBJ2-6, with 12 nucleotides matching TRBD1. Germline V gene sequence: CDR1 SGHNT, CDR2 YYREEE (reference sequence). Trimming removed 4 bases from V and 2 bases from J; junction bases left unmatched: 10. The CDR3 sequence is 19 residues long. The CDR3 reads CASSHRVGTGGAGANVLTF. The CDR3 coding sequence is TGTGCCAGCAGCCACAGGGTCGGGACAGGGGGCGCTGGGGCCAACGTCCTGACTTTC. The full variable domain, rest sourced from reference TRBV5-4 and TRBJ2-6, is ETGVTQSPTHLIKTRGQQVTLRCSSQSGHNTVSWYQQALGQGPQFIFQYYREEENGRGNFPPRFSGLQFPNYSSELNVNALELDDSALYLCASSHRVGTGGAGANVLTFGAGSRLTVL.

The V gene is TRBV18, the J gene TRBJ2-2; 8 positions match TRBD1. This CDR3 has 16 residues. The V segment lost 3 bases and the J segment 4 bases; nucleotides outside the gene matches: 7. Germline CDR1 and CDR2: KGHSH and LQKENI. CDR3 loop: CASSPPGTGSTGELFF. The CDR3 DNA sequence: TGTGCCAGCTCACCCCCCGGGACAGGATCCACCGGGGAGCTGTTTTTT.

The genes are TRBV11-2 and TRBJ1-4; TRBD1 might be the D (6 bases). CDR3 length: 14 residues. Germline values: CDR1 SGHAT, CDR2 FQNNGV. V lost 5 bases to trimming and J lost 5 bases, with 12 bases between them. For the CDR3, the DNA is TGTGCCAGCAGCCAAGACAGGACGAATGAAAAACTGTTTTTT. Residues: CASSQDRTNEKLFF.

CDR3 in amino acids: CAWSVLVTGAGGYTF. The CDR3 nucleotides are TGTGCCTGGAGTGTACTCGTGACAGGGGCGGGCGGCTACACCTTC. The V call is TRBV30, the J call TRBJ1-2; 8 nucleotides align to TRBD1. The trim removed 0 bases at V and 8 bases at J, leaving 11 bases unmatched. This CDR3 has 15 residues. From germline, CDR1 is GTSNPN and CDR2 SVGIG (reference sequence).

This chain joins TRBV29-1 and TRBJ2-7, with 11 bases fitting TRBD2. Trimming took 7 bases from V and 3 from J; bases not matched to a gene: 5. The length of the CDR3 is 13 residues. The germline V gene encodes CDR1 SQVTM and CDR2 ANQGSEA. This CDR3 reads CSAGLAGNYEQYF. In nucleotides, the CDR3 is TGCAGCGCAGGACTAGCGGGTAACTACGAGCAGTACTTC.

The rearrangement joins TRBV9 to TRBJ2-1; TRBD2 matches at 7 bases. The V segment lost 0 bases and the J segment 5 bases; nucleotides outside the gene matches: 5. The germline V gene encodes CDR1 SGDLS and CDR2 YYNGEE. This CDR3 spans 15 amino acids. The CDR3 reads CASSVAASGNNEQFF. In DNA form, the CDR3 reads TGTGCCAGCAGCGTAGCGGCTAGCGGAAACAATGAGCAGTTCTTC. Drawing the rest from reference TRBV9 and TRBJ2-1, the complete variable domain is DSGVTQTPKHLITATGQRVTLRCSPRSGDLSVYWYQQSLDQGLQFLIQYYNGEERAKGNILERFSAQQFPDLHSELNLSSLELGDSALYFCASSVAASGNNEQFFGPGTRLTVL.

CDR3 in DNA: TGTGCCAGCAGCCAAGGCGACTACCGCTACGAGCAGTACTTC. Encoded protein: CASSQGDYRYEQYF. V usage is TRBV3-1 (or the pseudogene TRBV3-2) and J usage is TRBJ2-7, with D perhaps TRBD2 (5 bases). Germline CDR1 and CDR2: LGHDT and YNNKEL (reference sequence). V dropped 1 base and J dropped 3 bases, with 10 bases sitting between them. The CDR3 length is 14 residues.

V usage is TRBV18 and J usage is TRBJ1-2, with TRBD1 matching 7 bases. With V trimmed by 3 bases and J by 4 bases, 5 bases remained unmatched. The CDR3 contains 14 residues. Per germline, CDR1 KGHSH and CDR2 LQKENI. As DNA, the CDR3 is TGTGCCAGCTCACCCATGACAGGGACCTATGGCTACACCTTC. It yields the protein CASSPMTGTYGYTF.

The rearrangement uses TRBV7-6 and TRBJ2-7, with D tentatively TRBD2 (5 bases). Germline V gene data show CDR1 as SGHVS and CDR2 as FNYEAQ. This CDR3 region has 14 residues. Trimming removed 5 bases from V and 2 bases from J, with 13 bases in between. The DNA for the CDR3 is TGTGCCAGCAGCCAAAGTGAGGGCCCCTACGAGCAGTACTTC. Translation gives CASSQSEGPYEQYF. Filled out from reference TRBV7-6 and TRBJ2-7, the complete variable domain reads GAGVSQSPRYKVTKRGQDVALRCDPISGHVSLYWYRQALGQGPEFLTYFNYEAQQDKSGLPNDRFSAERPEGSISTLTIQRTEQRDSAMYRCASSQSEGPYEQYFGPGTRLTVT.

The chain joins TRBV6-5 to TRBJ1-2; D gene ambiguous. Germline V lookup: CDR1 MNHEY, CDR2 SVGAGI. The CDR3 runs 15 residues. V was shortened by 6 bases and J by 0 bases, with 14 bases between the two germline ends. The CDR3 DNA reads as TGTGCCAGCAGATCTCCATCCGCGGCTAACTATGGCTACACCTTC. Its protein product is CASRSPSAANYGYTF.

This clone showed up just a few times. The V gene is TRBV5-1, the J gene TRBJ2-7; a possible D gene is TRBD1 (5 bases). This CDR3 spans 14 amino acids. The V gene lost 4 bases and the J gene lost 4 bases, with 15 bases spanning the gap. CDR1 and CDR2 from the germline V gene are SGHRS and YFSETQ. The DNA of the CDR3 is TGCGCCAGCAGCCTAGGCGTCAGGGCTTACGAGCAGTACTTC. It specifies CASSLGVRAYEQYF.

The rearrangement links TRBV5-6 to TRBJ2-5; maybe TRBD2 (6 bases). The germline V gene has CDR1 SGHDT and CDR2 YYEEEE. The CDR3 length is 17 residues. Trimming cost V 2 bases and J 5 bases, with 22 bases left between them. Written as DNA, the CDR3 is TGTGCCAGCAGCTTCGACCTCGCGGGGCGCAAATTTGAGACCCAGTACTTC. It yields the protein CASSFDLAGRKFETQYF.

The chain recombines TRBV6-6 with TRBJ2-5; TRBD1 matches 8 bases. The junction had 7 bases not matched to a gene; V was cut back by 8 bases and J by 2 bases. This CDR3 is 14 amino acids long. In germline, CDR1 is MNHNY, CDR2 SVGAGI (reference sequence). CDR3 sequence (DNA): TGTGCCAGCCGACCGTGGACAGGGCAAGAGACCCAGTACTTC. Its translation is CASRPWTGQETQYF.

The chain has TRBV7-6 and TRBJ1-4; TRBD1 matches at 9 bases. This CDR3 has 14 residues. The V gene's germline CDR1 is SGHVS and CDR2 FNYEAQ. Trimming took 7 bases from V and 7 from J; bases not matched to a gene: 7. The CDR3 DNA follows: TGTGCCAGCACACAGGGGGCGACTCCTGAAAAACTGTTTTTT. This sequence encodes CASTQGATPEKLFF.

J is TRBJ2-1 and V is TRBV6-6; 11 nucleotides match TRBD1. The germline V gene encodes CDR1 MNHNY and CDR2 SVGAGI (reference sequence). Trimming took 6 bases from V and 13 from J; bases not matched to a gene: 5. CDR3 size: 12 residues. In DNA, the CDR3 is TGTGCCAGCAGCGGACAGGGGGCGGAACAGTTCTTC. Residues: CASSGQGAEQFF.

The chain couples TRBV7-8 to TRBJ1-2; 11 nucleotides match TRBD1. The germline gives CDR1 SGHVS, CDR2 FQNEAQ. This CDR3 has 17 amino acids. Trimming removed 1 base from V and 7 bases from J; junction bases left unmatched: 11. CDR3 loop: CASSLDLDRGRLSGYTF. The CDR3 nucleotides read TGTGCCAGCAGCTTAGACCTGGACAGGGGGCGTCTAAGTGGCTACACCTTC.

There are a few counts of this clone. This chain links TRBV7-2 with TRBJ1-1; D is undetermined. V lost 1 base, J lost 7 bases, and 16 bases lay in between. Per germline, CDR1 SGHTA and CDR2 FQGNSA. This CDR3 is 15 amino acids long. The CDR3 DNA reads as TGTGCCAGCAGCTTAGTGTCCGCGGCAGCTAGTGAAGCTTTCTTT. Its protein is CASSLVSAAASEAFF.

This chain links TRBV24-1 with TRBJ2-3, with D perhaps matching TRBD2 (7 bases). Germline assignment: CDR1 KGHDR and CDR2 SFDVKD. The CDR3 has 15 amino acids. Deletions cut 5 bases from V and 2 bases from J, with 13 bases between. The CDR3 DNA follows: TGTGCCACCAGTGCGCCCGGGGGGCTCACAGATACGCAGTATTTT. It is translated as CATSAPGGLTDTQYF.

The chain carries TRBV19 and TRBJ2-1, with 11 bases fitting TRBD2. The V and J ends lost 5 bases and 8 bases, in that order; junction bases with no gene match: 11. Germline CDR1 is LNHDA and CDR2 is SQIVND (reference sequence). This CDR3 is built from 16 residues. The CDR3 DNA is TGTGCCAGTAGTGCACCTAGCGGGAGGCCCGTCTATGAGCAGTTCTTC. As protein: CASSAPSGRPVYEQFF.

V usage is TRBV7-8 and J usage is TRBJ1-2; 7 bases are shared with TRBD1. The trim removed 5 bases at V and 4 bases at J, leaving 7 bases unmatched. This CDR3 comprises 14 residues. Looked up from germline, CDR1 is SGHVS and CDR2 is FQNEAQ. The CDR3 region has the DNA TGTGCCAGCAGCCTGGGACAGAGAGCCTATGGCTACACCTTC. Protein product: CASSLGQRAYGYTF.

This chain uses TRBV5-1 with TRBJ2-7; 8 bases fit TRBD1. The V gene's germline CDR1 is SGHRS and CDR2 YFSETQ. The CDR3 runs to 19 residues. The trim removed 2 bases at V and 3 bases at J, leaving 19 bases unmatched. The CDR3 nucleotides are TGCGCCAGCAGCTTTGTAGGTGCCCGGGACAGGTGGACCCGCTACGAGCAGTACTTC. Protein product: CASSFVGARDRWTRYEQYF.

This chain uses TRBV30 with TRBJ2-7, with D possibly matching TRBD2 (6 bases). Germline-derived CDR1 and CDR2 are GTSNPN and SVGIG (reference sequence). This CDR3 spans 13 amino acids. Trimming pared 4 bases from V and 4 bases from J, leaving 14 bases between. The DNA for the CDR3 is TGTGCCTGGACCACGGGACGGGGGTACGAGCAGTACTTC. It translates to CAWTTGRGYEQYF.

The chain has TRBV19 and TRBJ1-6, with D possibly TRBD1 on 5 matching bases. This CDR3 has 15 residues. V lost 6 bases and J lost 10, with 19 bases in between. Germline-derived CDR1 and CDR2 are LNHDA and SQIVND (reference sequence). The CDR3: CASSPGREVTSPLHF. CDR3 sequence (DNA): TGTGCCAGTAGCCCGGGCAGGGAGGTCACCTCACCCCTCCACTTT. The full variable domain, completed using reference TRBV19 and TRBJ1-6, is DGGITQSPKYLFRKEGQNVTLSCEQNLNHDAMYWYRQDPGQGLRLIYYSQIVNDFQKGDIAEGYSVSREKKESFPLTVTSAQKNPTAFYLCASSPGREVTSPLHFGNGTRLTVT.